A single sample gave rise to the 18 T cell receptor beta chains below, sequenced in a study of response to subunit inactivated influenza vaccine. TCRdb re-analysed the RT-PCR reads in MiXCR, keeping a single row per CDR3 protein. The sample yields more than 700,000 distinct CDR3 sequences, about 20% seen once. Source: PBMCs from blood, taken roughly 5 days after vaccination. Every receptor here comes from a man aged 50 or older who received an inactivated influenza vaccine.

CDR3 nucleotides: TGTGCCAGCAGCACACCGGACGGGTTTGAGCCCCAGCATTTT. This encodes CASSTPDGFEPQHF. V and J are TRBV28 and TRBJ1-5; D is unresolved. The CDR3 length is 14 residues. Germline V lookup: CDR1 MDHEN, CDR2 SYDVKM. Trimming stripped 6 bases from V and 8 bases from J, with 17 bases between.

CDR3 in DNA: TGCAGTGCTAGACGGGGAGGCAGGGACTACGAGCAGTACTTC. Its protein product is CSARRGGRDYEQYF. This chain joins TRBV20-1 and TRBJ2-7, with D perhaps matching TRBD2 (6 bases). This CDR3 contains 14 residues. The ends were cut back, 2 bases at V and 3 bases at J, with 14 bases in the middle. CDR1 is DFQATT and CDR2 is SNEGSKA in the germline V gene (reference sequence).

V gene TRBV12-3 or TRBV12-4 combines with J gene TRBJ2-7; 8 bases are a match to TRBD2. The CDR3 length is 16 residues. Losses at the gene ends were 5 bases for V and 3 bases for J; bases not matched to a gene: 12. CDR3 DNA sequence: TGTGCCAGCAGTCTAGGAATTGGGCGGGGGGACTACGAGCAGTACTTC. It is translated as CASSLGIGRGDYEQYF.

This chain uses TRBV5-1 with TRBJ2-3, with D perhaps assigned TRBD1 or TRBD2 (5 bases each). The CDR3 totals 17 residues. CDR1 is SGHRS, CDR2 YFSETQ, per germline. The V end was cut by 5 bases, the J end by 3 bases, with 22 bases between. CDR3 DNA: TGCGCCAGCAGGCCCGGGGCCGGCACCACGAGGACAGATACGCAGTATTTT. Translating it yields CASRPGAGTTRTDTQYF.

V gene TRBV7-2 combines with J gene TRBJ2-5; D is ambiguous. The CDR3 loop spans 14 amino acids. The germline CDR1 and CDR2 sequences are SGHTA and FQGNSA. V gave up 4 bases and J gave up 0 bases, with 9 bases separating them. CDR3 sequence: CASSYHLDQETQYF. In DNA form, the CDR3 reads TGTGCCAGCAGCTATCACCTCGACCAAGAGACCCAGTACTTC.

V gene TRBV30 combines with J gene TRBJ2-7; TRBD1 agrees at 8 bases. With V trimmed by 3 bases and J by 2 bases, 0 bases remained unmatched. The germline V gene encodes CDR1 GTSNPN and CDR2 SVGIG (reference sequence). This CDR3 has 12 residues. The CDR3 here is CAWRTGAYEQYF. CDR3 in DNA: TGTGCCTGGAGGACAGGGGCCTACGAGCAGTACTTC.

This clonotype has more than one count but fewer than ten. The V gene is TRBV7-2, the J gene TRBJ2-1; possibly TRBD1 for D (6 bases). Trimming took off 1 base at V and 4 bases at J, with 11 bases between the two ends. Germline V gene sequence: CDR1 SGHTA, CDR2 FQGNSA. The CDR3 length is 15 residues. The chain's CDR3 is CASSLVQDSYNEQFF. CDR3 nucleotide sequence: TGTGCCAGCAGCTTAGTCCAGGACAGTTACAATGAGCAGTTCTTC.

The gene calls are TRBV3-1 and TRBJ1-1; tentatively, D is TRBD1 (5 bases). Trimming removed 1 base at V and 4 bases at J, with 7 bases between. CDR1 is LGHDT, CDR2 YNNKEL, per germline (reference sequence). The CDR3 totals 13 residues. The CDR3 reads CASSQGGTTEAFF. CDR3 DNA: TGTGCCAGCAGCCAAGGGGGGACCACTGAAGCTTTCTTT.

This clonotype was seen only a few times. The V gene is TRBV5-1, the J gene TRBJ2-7, with 7 bases identical to TRBD1. This CDR3 has 15 amino acids. Germline assignment: CDR1 SGHRS and CDR2 YFSETQ. V dropped 4 bases and J dropped 3; count of bases not matched to a gene: 10. CDR3: CASSIGQDPRYEQYF. As DNA, the CDR3 is TGCGCCAGCAGCATAGGACAGGACCCCCGCTACGAGCAGTACTTC. The complete variable domain, with remaining parts taken from reference TRBV5-1 and TRBJ2-7, reads KAGVTQTPRYLIKTRGQQVTLSCSPISGHRSVSWYQQTPGQGLQFLFEYFSETQRNKGNFPGRFSGRQFSNSRSEMNVSTLELGDSALYLCASSIGQDPRYEQYFGPGTRLTVT.

The chain has TRBV7-2 and TRBJ2-7; 11 bases line up with TRBD2. Trimming at V came to 6 bases and at J to 3 bases, leaving 4 bases not matched to a gene. This CDR3 spans 14 amino acids. Germline V lookup: CDR1 SGHTA, CDR2 FQGNSA. The CDR3 coding sequence is TGTGCCAGCAGGACGACTAGCGGGAACTACGAGCAGTACTTC. This codes for CASRTTSGNYEQYF.

For the CDR3, the DNA is TGTGCCTGGAGTGTAAGCTCAATTTCCTACGAGCAGTACTTC. It is translated as CAWSVSSISYEQYF. The chain carries TRBV30 and TRBJ2-7; D gene unclear. CDR3 size: 14 residues. CDR1 is GTSNPN, CDR2 SVGIG, per germline (reference sequence). V was shortened by 0 bases and J by 1 base, with 10 bases between the two germline ends.

This chain joins TRBV6-2 or TRBV6-3 and TRBJ2-4; D perhaps matches TRBD2 (6 bases). Between the trimmed V and J ends, which lost 2 bases and 2 bases, there was a span of 10 bases. This CDR3 spans 15 amino acids. Germline CDR1 is MNHEY and CDR2 is SVGEGT. CDR3 sequence reads: CASSYRGLTKNIQYF. CDR3 in DNA: TGTGCCAGCAGTTACCGGGGGTTGACCAAAAACATTCAGTACTTC.

This clonotype occurred a few times. V usage is TRBV6-2 or TRBV6-3 and J usage is TRBJ2-7; no definite D call. The V gene lost 8 bases and the J gene lost 4 bases, with 9 bases spanning the gap. This CDR3 has 11 amino acids. The germline CDR1 and CDR2 sequences are MNHEY and SVGEGT. CDR3 protein: CASGQRYEQYF. Written as DNA, the CDR3 is TGTGCCAGCGGCCAAAGGTACGAGCAGTACTTC.

This clonotype has more than one count but fewer than ten. V is TRBV20-1 and J is TRBJ2-7, with 8 bases identical to TRBD2. CDR3 length: 15 amino acids. V lost 6 bases and J lost 0; bases outside the gene matches: 10. Germline V gene sequence: CDR1 DFQATT, CDR2 SNEGSKA (reference sequence). CDR3 in amino acids: CSAGRGTRGSYEQYF. The DNA of the CDR3 is TGCAGTGCCGGGAGGGGCACCCGCGGCTCCTACGAGCAGTACTTC.

The chain carries TRBV7-2 and TRBJ2-1; weak D call: TRBD1 (5 bases). The CDR3 runs to 16 residues. V was shortened by 1 base and J by 2 bases, with 12 bases between the two germline ends. Looked up from germline, CDR1 is SGHTA and CDR2 is FQGNSA. The CDR3 bases are TGTGCCAGCAGCTTAGGTGTAGGGGAAGCCTACAATGAGCAGTTCTTC. It yields the protein CASSLGVGEAYNEQFF.

V gene TRBV12-3 or TRBV12-4 combines with J gene TRBJ1-1, with 7 bases lining up with TRBD1. The ends lost 7 bases at V and 1 base at J; junction bases unmatched: 6. This CDR3 region has 14 residues. CDR3 protein: CASTWDRQNTEAFF. The CDR3, as DNA: TGTGCCAGCACATGGGACAGACAGAACACTGAAGCTTTCTTT.

This clonotype has at least ten counts. The chain has TRBV2 and TRBJ2-1; 7 bases align to TRBD1. Germline V gene lookup returns CDR1 SNHLY and CDR2 FYNNEI. V trimming: 6 bases; J trimming: 9 bases; junction bases outside the gene matches: 8. The CDR3 length is 13 residues. The CDR3 nucleotides are TGTGCCAGCAGGGACAGGTGGGTGGGTGAGCAGTTCTTC. It encodes CASRDRWVGEQFF.

This clonotype turned up a few times. The chain links TRBV30 to TRBJ2-3; the D is unclear. Germline-derived CDR1 and CDR2 are GTSNPN and SVGIG (reference sequence). CDR3 length: 14 amino acids. Trimming took 5 bases from V and 2 from J, leaving 14 bases between them. CDR3 nucleotide sequence: TGTGCCTGGGGAGACTCCTCCTTCACAGATACGCAGTATTTT. Translating gives CAWGDSSFTDTQYF.